Listed here are 29 T cell receptor beta chains from one sample, sequenced in a study of technical replicates of blood from four donors. TCRdb keeps only in-frame clones here, not all; method: immunoSEQ multiplex PCR. The table records 15,000 to 20,000 clones, 87% of them present only once. Specimen: PBMCs. The receptors originated from a human donor in good health.

This rearrangement joins TRBV9 to TRBJ2-7, with no clear D. Germline V gene lookup returns CDR1 SGDLS and CDR2 YYNGEE. This CDR3 is 13 amino acids long. V was trimmed by 3 bases and J by 3 bases, leaving 10 bases between them. In nucleotides, the CDR3 is TGTGCCAGCAGCGCAGGTTTAGACTACGAGCAGTACTTC. It specifies CASSAGLDYEQYF. Full variable domain (missing parts from reference TRBV9 and TRBJ2-7): DSGVTQTPKHLITATGQRVTLRCSPRSGDLSVYWYQQSLDQGLQFLIQYYNGEERAKGNILERFSAQQFPDLHSELNLSSLELGDSALYFCASSAGLDYEQYFGPGTRLTVT.

V gene TRBV5-1 combines with J gene TRBJ2-3; TRBD2 matches 7 bases. The CDR3 consists of 15 residues. V dropped 5 bases and J dropped 4; count of bases not matched to a gene: 10. Germline V CDR1 and CDR2: SGHRS, YFSETQ. CDR3 region: CASSPGLVSADTQYF. For the CDR3, the DNA is TGCGCCAGCAGTCCCGGACTAGTCTCCGCAGATACGCAGTATTTT.

The chain is built from TRBV18 and TRBJ2-7; D perhaps matches TRBD2 (6 bases). This CDR3 is built from 16 residues. Germline CDR1 is KGHSH and CDR2 is LQKENI. Trimming cost V 2 bases and J 0 bases, with 14 bases left between them. The CDR3: CASSPTIGGNSYEQYF. CDR3 in DNA: TGTGCCAGCTCACCAACGATTGGGGGGAACTCCTACGAGCAGTACTTC.

The chain combines TRBV7-9 with TRBJ1-1, with unresolved D. CDR1 and CDR2 (germline): SEHNR, FQNEAQ (reference sequence). This CDR3 is built from 11 residues. V shed 5 bases and J shed 6 bases, with 7 bases lying between them. CDR3 protein: CASSQLAEAFF. The CDR3 region has the DNA TGTGCCAGCAGCCAACTGGCTGAAGCTTTCTTT.

The genes are TRBV10-1 and TRBJ2-7; tentative D call: TRBD2 (5 bases). The CDR3 has 13 residues. V lost 1 base and J 4 bases, leaving 8 bases between the germline ends. Germline-derived CDR1 and CDR2 are WNHNN and SYGVQD (reference sequence). The CDR3 coding sequence is TGCGCCAGCAGTGAGTGGACGGGGTACGAGCAGTACTTC. Translated, it gives CASSEWTGYEQYF.

The rearrangement joins TRBV19 to TRBJ2-2; D perhaps matches TRBD2 (6 bases). Germline CDR1 LNHDA, CDR2 SQIVND (reference sequence). Trimming shortened V by 5 bases and J by 7 bases, and 14 bases separated the two germline ends. This CDR3 has 14 amino acids. CDR3 sequence reads: CASSPQGGGGELFF. The CDR3 nucleotides read TGTGCCAGTAGTCCTCAGGGAGGTGGCGGGGAGCTGTTTTTT.

V and J are TRBV19 and TRBJ2-2; 7 nucleotides line up with TRBD2. Germline CDR1 is LNHDA and CDR2 is SQIVND (reference sequence). V gave up 8 bases and J gave up 1 base; unmatched junction bases: 4. The length of the CDR3 is 14 residues. CDR3 nucleotides: TGTGCCAGTGCGACTAGCATGAACACCGGGGAGCTGTTTTTT. It yields the protein CASATSMNTGELFF.

This clone was seen just once. The V and J genes are TRBV7-8 and TRBJ2-5; 11 bases are shared with TRBD2. The junction had 6 bases not matched to a gene; V was cut back by 7 bases and J by 5 bases. This CDR3 region has 14 residues. Germline CDR1 reads SGHVS; CDR2 reads FQNEAQ. As DNA, the CDR3 is TGTGCCAGCACCGGGGCTAGCGGGAGGGAGACCCAGTACTTC. Its translation: CASTGASGRETQYF.

The genes are TRBV19 and TRBJ1-3; the match to TRBD1 covers 12 bases. Germline V gene sequence: CDR1 LNHDA, CDR2 SQIVND (reference sequence). V was clipped by 3 bases and J by 0 bases; unmatched bases: 3. There are 17 residues in the CDR3. CDR3 sequence: CASSISGQGASGNTIYF. As DNA, the CDR3 is TGTGCCAGTAGTATCTCGGGACAGGGGGCCTCTGGAAACACCATATATTTT. Using reference TRBV19 and TRBJ1-3 for the parts outside the CDR3, the full variable domain is DGGITQSPKYLFRKEGQNVTLSCEQNLNHDAMYWYRQDPGQGLRLIYYSQIVNDFQKGDIAEGYSVSREKKESFPLTVTSAQKNPTAFYLCASSISGQGASGNTIYFGEGSWLTVV.

This clone turned up a few times. This chain connects TRBV11-3 to TRBJ2-1, with 9 bases aligning to TRBD2. Germline V gene sequence: CDR1 SGHNT, CDR2 YENEEA. The J segment lost 7 bases and the V segment lost 5 bases, leaving 6 bases of the junction unmatched. The CDR3 runs to 14 residues. The CDR3 spells CASSGAGGRNEQFF. The CDR3 region has the DNA TGTGCCAGCAGCGGGGCGGGGGGGAGGAATGAGCAGTTCTTC.

The chain couples TRBV10-3 to TRBJ2-2; D not resolved. The germline CDR1 and CDR2 sequences are ENHRY and SYGVKD. CDR3 length equals 14 residues. Trimming cost V 7 bases and J 1 base, with 10 bases left between them. CDR3 amino acids: CAINTNGNTGELFF. CDR3 nucleotides: TGTGCCATCAATACTAACGGGAACACCGGGGAGCTGTTTTTT.

This rearrangement joins TRBV18 to TRBJ2-7; maybe TRBD1 (6 bases). Trimming shortened V by 6 bases and J by 3 bases, and 15 bases separated the two germline ends. CDR3 length: 14 residues. CDR1 and CDR2 from the germline V gene are KGHSH and LQKENI. In DNA form, the CDR3 reads TGTGCCAGCTCTCCCAGGGGAGAACTCTACGAGCAGTACTTC. This gives the protein CASSPRGELYEQYF.

The CDR3 sequence is CASSQGAYEQFF. The CDR3 nucleotides read TGTGCCAGCAGCCAGGGCGCCTATGAGCAGTTCTTC. This chain links TRBV4-2 with TRBJ2-1; D is unresolved. This CDR3 is built from 12 residues. In germline, CDR1 is LGHNA, CDR2 YNFKEQ. V was cut by 3 bases and J by 8 bases, with 8 bases left in between.

This chain connects TRBV27 to TRBJ1-1; D is possibly TRBD1 (6 bases). Per the germline V gene, CDR1 is MNHEY and CDR2 is SMNVEV (reference sequence). The CDR3 sequence is 13 residues long. Between the trimmed V and J ends, which lost 4 bases and 5 bases, there was a span of 11 bases. The CDR3 spells CASSWGPTTEAFF. CDR3 in DNA: TGTGCCAGCAGTTGGGGGCCGACGACTGAAGCTTTCTTT.

The chain has TRBV7-2 and TRBJ2-1, with 9 nucleotides matching TRBD2. The CDR3 has 15 amino acids. V gave up 4 bases and J gave up 3 bases; unmatched junction bases: 4. Germline V gene lookup returns CDR1 SGHTA and CDR2 FQGNSA. The CDR3 reads CASSSVAGDYNEQFF. The DNA of the CDR3 is TGTGCCAGCAGCTCTGTAGCGGGAGACTACAATGAGCAGTTCTTC.

The chain is built from TRBV5-1 and TRBJ2-3; 9 bases fit TRBD1. J lost 0 bases, V lost 4 bases, and 3 bases had no gene match. The CDR3 extends over 15 amino acids. Germline V lookup: CDR1 SGHRS, CDR2 YFSETQ. This CDR3 reads CASSDGTGSTDTQYF. For the CDR3, the DNA is TGCGCCAGCAGCGACGGGACAGGGAGCACAGATACGCAGTATTTT.

This clone showed up just a few times. The chain links TRBV13 to TRBJ2-1, with 7 bases aligning to TRBD2. Trimming took 1 base from V and 9 from J; bases not matched to a gene: 15. The CDR3 extends over 17 amino acids. Per the germline V gene, CDR1 is PRHDT and CDR2 is FYEKMQ (reference sequence). The CDR3 DNA reads as TGTGCCAGCAGCTTAGCGCTGTATCCGGGAGGCCAGAGTGAGCAGTTCTTC. Amino acid sequence: CASSLALYPGGQSEQFF.

This clone was found a few times. The chain is built from TRBV2 and TRBJ1-1, with 10 nucleotides matching TRBD1. The CDR3 has 17 amino acids. Germline values: CDR1 SNHLY, CDR2 FYNNEI. The V gene end was trimmed by 3 bases and the J gene end by 4 bases; junction bases not matched to a gene: 11. CDR3 region: CASSEFGTGVWGTEAFF. The CDR3 DNA sequence: TGTGCCAGCAGTGAGTTCGGGACAGGGGTTTGGGGCACTGAAGCTTTCTTT.

V usage is TRBV28 and J usage is TRBJ1-1; D might be TRBD1 (5 bases). The CDR3 totals 13 residues. Trimming removed 8 bases at V and 3 bases at J, with 13 bases between. Germline lookup yields CDR1 MDHEN and CDR2 SYDVKM. This chain's CDR3 is CASRRWGDTEAFF. The CDR3 DNA reads TGTGCCAGCCGCAGGTGGGGGGACACTGAAGCTTTCTTT.

The V call is TRBV5-1, the J call TRBJ2-2; D is unresolved. CDR3 length: 14 residues. Germline V gene lookup returns CDR1 SGHRS and CDR2 YFSETQ. Trimming removed 2 bases at V and 3 bases at J, with 8 bases between. This chain's CDR3 is CASSFDSYTGELFF. For the CDR3, the DNA is TGCGCCAGCAGCTTTGACTCGTACACCGGGGAGCTGTTTTTT.

The chain is built from TRBV27 and TRBJ2-1; 7 bases agree with TRBD2. The CDR3 contains 14 residues. The germline CDR1 and CDR2 sequences are MNHEY and SMNVEV (reference sequence). The V and J ends lost 5 bases and 8 bases, in that order; junction bases with no gene match: 9. The chain's CDR3 is CASSLSPLADEQFF. In nucleotides, the CDR3 is TGTGCCAGCAGTCTGAGCCCGCTAGCGGATGAGCAGTTCTTC.

This chain connects TRBV7-9 to TRBJ2-7; 10 nucleotides match TRBD1. The V gene end was trimmed by 5 bases and the J gene end by 6 bases; junction bases not matched to a gene: 13. This CDR3 region has 16 residues. Germline lookup yields CDR1 SEHNR and CDR2 FQNEAQ (reference sequence). The CDR3 sequence: CASSHPRGTGEVEQYF. CDR3 DNA sequence: TGTGCCAGCAGCCATCCCAGGGGGACAGGGGAGGTCGAGCAGTACTTC. Full variable domain (outside the CDR3, taken from reference TRBV7-9 and TRBJ2-7): DTGVSQNPRHKITKRGQNVTFRCDPISEHNRLYWYRQTLGQGPEFLTYFQNEAQLEKSRLLSDRFSAERPKGSFSTLEIQRTEQGDSAMYLCASSHPRGTGEVEQYFGPGTRLTVT.

This chain connects TRBV6-4 to TRBJ2-1; TRBD2 aligns across 10 bases. CDR3 size: 15 residues. Germline V gene data show CDR1 as MRHNA and CDR2 as SNTAGT. The V gene end was trimmed by 5 bases and the J gene end by 5 bases; junction bases not matched to a gene: 6. Here the CDR3 DNA reads TGTGCCAGCAGTAGCCTAGCGGGAGTAAACAATGAGCAGTTCTTC. This translates into CASSSLAGVNNEQFF.

The chain recombines TRBV18 with TRBJ2-3; D is perhaps TRBD1 (6 bases). Per germline, CDR1 KGHSH and CDR2 LQKENI. This CDR3 region has 15 residues. Trimming took 5 bases from V and 0 from J, leaving 12 bases between them. In DNA, the CDR3 is TGTGCCAGCTCAACGGGACACTTTAGCACAGATACGCAGTATTTT. Residues: CASSTGHFSTDTQYF.

The count of this clone is one. The chain carries TRBV27 and TRBJ2-5, with TRBD1 matching 12 bases. J lost 4 bases, V lost 5 bases, and 14 bases had no gene match. CDR3 length equals 18 residues. Germline assignment: CDR1 MNHEY and CDR2 SMNVEV (reference sequence). CDR3 DNA: TGTGCCAGCAGTCTCTTCTTACCGGGACAGGGGGCCGGAGAGACCCAGTACTTC. Translating it yields CASSLFLPGQGAGETQYF.

This clone has a handful of counts. V usage is TRBV2 and J usage is TRBJ1-5; 11 bases are a match to TRBD1. V lost 9 bases, J lost 4 bases, and 2 bases stayed unmatched. There are 13 residues in the CDR3. Germline-derived CDR1 and CDR2 are SNHLY and FYNNEI. The CDR3 DNA is TGTGCCAGGGGGACAGGGGGAAATCAGCCCCAGCATTTT. Encoded protein: CARGTGGNQPQHF.

The rearrangement uses TRBV30 and TRBJ2-3; no reliable D call. Germline values: CDR1 GTSNPN, CDR2 SVGIG (reference sequence). The CDR3 consists of 11 residues. In nucleotides, the CDR3 is TGTGCTGCAGGAAACACAGATACGCAGTATTTT. Translation: CAAGNTDTQYF.

The chain joins TRBV7-8 to TRBJ2-3, with 8 nucleotides matching TRBD2. CDR3 length: 17 amino acids. Germline assignment: CDR1 SGHVS and CDR2 FQNEAQ. V dropped 5 bases and J dropped 4; count of bases not matched to a gene: 14. Written as DNA, the CDR3 is TGTGCCAGCAGCGTACTACCAAGCGGGAGTACCCCAGATACGCAGTATTTT. Its protein product is CASSVLPSGSTPDTQYF.

J is TRBJ1-1 and V is TRBV11-1; 10 bases agree with TRBD1. The CDR3 runs to 14 residues. Losses at the gene ends were 4 bases for V and 4 bases for J; bases not matched to a gene: 3. Looked up from germline, CDR1 is SGHAT and CDR2 is FQDESV (reference sequence). CDR3 coding DNA: TGTGCCAGCAGCTACGGACAGGGGGGCACTGAAGCTTTCTTT. Encoded protein: CASSYGQGGTEAFF.